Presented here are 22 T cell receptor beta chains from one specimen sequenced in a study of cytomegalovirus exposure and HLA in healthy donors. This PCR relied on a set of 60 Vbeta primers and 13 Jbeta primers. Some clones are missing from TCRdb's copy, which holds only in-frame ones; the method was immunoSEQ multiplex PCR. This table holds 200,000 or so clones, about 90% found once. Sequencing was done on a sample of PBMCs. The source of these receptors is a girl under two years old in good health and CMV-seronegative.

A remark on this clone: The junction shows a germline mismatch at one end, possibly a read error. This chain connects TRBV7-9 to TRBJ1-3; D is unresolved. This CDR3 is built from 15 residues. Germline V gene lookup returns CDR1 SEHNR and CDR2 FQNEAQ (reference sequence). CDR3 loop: CSSSLTTRSGNTIYF. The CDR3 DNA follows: TGTTCCAGCAGCTTAACTACACGCTCTGGAAACACCATATATTTT.

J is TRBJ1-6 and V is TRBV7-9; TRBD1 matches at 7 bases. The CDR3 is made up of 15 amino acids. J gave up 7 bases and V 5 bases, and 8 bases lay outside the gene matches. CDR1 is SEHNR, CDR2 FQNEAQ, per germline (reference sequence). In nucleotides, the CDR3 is TGTGCCAGCAGCCCGCCGGGACAGTGGAATTCACCCCTCCACTTT. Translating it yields CASSPPGQWNSPLHF.

DNA of the CDR3: TGTGCCAGCAGCCCGGGGACTAGCGGACACACAGATACGCAGTATTTT. Translating it yields CASSPGTSGHTDTQYF. The chain employs TRBV7-3 and TRBJ2-3; 11 nucleotides align to TRBD2. V dropped 5 bases and J dropped 2; count of bases not matched to a gene: 6. Germline CDR1 SGHTA, CDR2 FQGTGA. The CDR3 length is 16 residues.

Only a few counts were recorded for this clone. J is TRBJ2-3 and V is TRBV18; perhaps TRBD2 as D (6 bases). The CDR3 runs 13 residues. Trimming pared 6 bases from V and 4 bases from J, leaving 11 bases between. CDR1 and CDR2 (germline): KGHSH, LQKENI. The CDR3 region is CASSGGKADTQYF. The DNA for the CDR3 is TGTGCCAGCTCTGGGGGGAAGGCAGATACGCAGTATTTT.

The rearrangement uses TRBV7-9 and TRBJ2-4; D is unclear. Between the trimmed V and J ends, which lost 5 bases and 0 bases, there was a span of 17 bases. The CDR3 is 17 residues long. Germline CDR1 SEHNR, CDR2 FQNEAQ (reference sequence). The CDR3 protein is CASSPPIKPLAKNIQYF. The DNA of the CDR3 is TGTGCCAGCAGCCCCCCCATTAAGCCGCTAGCCAAAAACATTCAGTACTTC.

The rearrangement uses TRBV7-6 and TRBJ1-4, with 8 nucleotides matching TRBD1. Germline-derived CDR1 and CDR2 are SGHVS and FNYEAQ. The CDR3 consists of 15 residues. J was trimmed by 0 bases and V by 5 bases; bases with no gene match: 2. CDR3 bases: TGTGCCAGCAGCCTGGACAGGGCAACTAATGAAAAACTGTTTTTT. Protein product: CASSLDRATNEKLFF.

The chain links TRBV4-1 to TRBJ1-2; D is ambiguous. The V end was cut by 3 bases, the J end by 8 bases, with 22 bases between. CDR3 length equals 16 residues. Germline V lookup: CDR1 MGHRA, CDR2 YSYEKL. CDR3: CASSHTHQVRLRGYTF. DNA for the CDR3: TGCGCCAGCAGCCACACACATCAGGTCCGTCTAAGGGGCTACACCTTC.

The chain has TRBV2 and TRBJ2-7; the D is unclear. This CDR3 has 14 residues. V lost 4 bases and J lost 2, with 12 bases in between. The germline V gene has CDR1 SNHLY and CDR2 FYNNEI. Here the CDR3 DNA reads TGTGCCAGCAGTGGGTCGGGTAGAGCCTACGAGCAGTACTTC. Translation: CASSGSGRAYEQYF. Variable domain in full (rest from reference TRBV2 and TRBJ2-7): EPEVTQTPSHQVTQMGQEVILRCVPISNHLYFYWYRQILGQKVEFLVSFYNNEISEKSEIFDDQFSVERPDGSNFTLKIRSTKLEDSAMYFCASSGSGRAYEQYFGPGTRLTVT.

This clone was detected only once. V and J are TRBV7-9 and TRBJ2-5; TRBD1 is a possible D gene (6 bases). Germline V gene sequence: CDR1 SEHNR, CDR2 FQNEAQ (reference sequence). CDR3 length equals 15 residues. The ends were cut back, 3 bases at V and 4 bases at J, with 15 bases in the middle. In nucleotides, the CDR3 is TGTGCCAGCAGCTTGGAGAGGGCCAGGGGAGAGACCCAGTACTTC. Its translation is CASSLERARGETQYF. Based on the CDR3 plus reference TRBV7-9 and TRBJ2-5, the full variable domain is DTGVSQNPRHKITKRGQNVTFRCDPISEHNRLYWYRQTLGQGPEFLTYFQNEAQLEKSRLLSDRFSAERPKGSFSTLEIQRTEQGDSAMYLCASSLERARGETQYFGPGTRLLVL.

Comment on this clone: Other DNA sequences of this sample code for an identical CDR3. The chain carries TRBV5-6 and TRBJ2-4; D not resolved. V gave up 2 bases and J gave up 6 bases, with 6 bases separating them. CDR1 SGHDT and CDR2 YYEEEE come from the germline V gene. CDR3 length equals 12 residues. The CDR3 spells CASSFQRNIQYF. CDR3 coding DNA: TGTGCCAGCAGCTTTCAGCGAAACATTCAGTACTTC.

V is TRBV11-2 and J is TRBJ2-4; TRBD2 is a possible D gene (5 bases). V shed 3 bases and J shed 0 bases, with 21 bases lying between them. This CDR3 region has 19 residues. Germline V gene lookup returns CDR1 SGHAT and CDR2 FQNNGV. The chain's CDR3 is CASSLRVASNVLAKNIQYF. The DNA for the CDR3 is TGTGCCAGCAGCTTGCGGGTGGCTAGCAACGTTCTAGCCAAAAACATTCAGTACTTC.

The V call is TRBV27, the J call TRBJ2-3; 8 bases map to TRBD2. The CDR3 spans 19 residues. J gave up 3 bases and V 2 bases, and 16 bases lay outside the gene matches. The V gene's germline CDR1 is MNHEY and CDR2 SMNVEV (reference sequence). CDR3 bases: TGTGCCAGCAGTTTAAAACGTCCGGGGGGGCAGGGTTGGACAGATACGCAGTATTTT. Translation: CASSLKRPGGQGWTDTQYF.

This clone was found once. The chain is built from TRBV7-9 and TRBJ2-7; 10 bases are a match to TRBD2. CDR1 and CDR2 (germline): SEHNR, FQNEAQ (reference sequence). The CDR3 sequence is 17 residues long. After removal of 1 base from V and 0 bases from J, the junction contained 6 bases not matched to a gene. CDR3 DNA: TGTGCCAGCAGCTTAGGACGACTAGCGGGTTCCTCCTACGAGCAGTACTTC. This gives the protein CASSLGRLAGSSYEQYF.

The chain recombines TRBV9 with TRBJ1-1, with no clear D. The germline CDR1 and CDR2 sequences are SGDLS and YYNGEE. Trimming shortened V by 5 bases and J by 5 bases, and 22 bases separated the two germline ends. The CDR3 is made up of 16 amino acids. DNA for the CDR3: TGTGCCAGCAGAGGAAAACCGACTACTCTGGGGACTGAAGCTTTCTTT. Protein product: CASRGKPTTLGTEAFF.

The CDR3 protein is CASSFTAGPPNTGELFF. The CDR3 DNA is TGCGCCAGCAGCTTCACAGCGGGGCCCCCGAACACCGGGGAGCTGTTTTTT. The J gene is TRBJ2-2, the V gene TRBV5-1; 7 nucleotides align to TRBD2. The CDR3 spans 17 residues. V trimming: 2 bases; J trimming: 0 bases; junction bases outside the gene matches: 7. Germline CDR1 and CDR2: SGHRS and YFSETQ.

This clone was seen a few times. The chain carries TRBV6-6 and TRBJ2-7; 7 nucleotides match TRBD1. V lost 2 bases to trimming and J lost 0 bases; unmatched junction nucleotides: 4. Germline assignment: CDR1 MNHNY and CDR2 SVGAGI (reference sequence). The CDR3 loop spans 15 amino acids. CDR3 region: CASSYSGQASYEQYF. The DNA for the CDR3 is TGTGCCAGCAGTTACAGCGGACAGGCCTCCTACGAGCAGTACTTC.

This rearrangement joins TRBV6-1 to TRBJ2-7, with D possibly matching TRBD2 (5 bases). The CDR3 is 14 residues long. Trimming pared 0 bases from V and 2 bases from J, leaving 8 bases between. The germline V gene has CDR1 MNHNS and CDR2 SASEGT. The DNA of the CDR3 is TGTGCCAGCAGTGAAGCACCTAGCCCCTACGAGCAGTACTTC. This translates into CASSEAPSPYEQYF.

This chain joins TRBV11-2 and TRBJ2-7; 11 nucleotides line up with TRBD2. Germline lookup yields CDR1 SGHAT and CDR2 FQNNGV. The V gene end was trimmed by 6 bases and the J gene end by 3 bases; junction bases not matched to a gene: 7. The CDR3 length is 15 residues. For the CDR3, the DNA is TGTGCCAGCAGTACGAGCGGGACTAGCGGCTACGAGCAGTACTTC. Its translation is CASSTSGTSGYEQYF.

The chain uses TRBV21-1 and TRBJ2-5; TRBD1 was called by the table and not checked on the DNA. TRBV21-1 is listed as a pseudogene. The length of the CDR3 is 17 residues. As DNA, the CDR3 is TGTGCCAGCAGGATATTAATCAGGACAGGGGGTAGAGAGACCCAGTACTTC. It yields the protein CASRILIRTGGRETQYF.

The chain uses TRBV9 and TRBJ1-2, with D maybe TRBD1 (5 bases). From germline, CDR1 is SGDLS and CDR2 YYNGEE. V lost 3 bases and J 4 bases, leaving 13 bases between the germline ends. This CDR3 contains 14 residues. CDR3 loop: CASSAGSQGYGYTF. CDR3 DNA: TGTGCCAGCAGCGCAGGATCCCAGGGCTATGGCTACACCTTC.

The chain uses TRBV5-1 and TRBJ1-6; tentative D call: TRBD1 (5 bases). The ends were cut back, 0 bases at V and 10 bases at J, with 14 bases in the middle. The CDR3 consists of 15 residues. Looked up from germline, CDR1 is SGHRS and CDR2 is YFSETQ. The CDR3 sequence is CASSLDGGRWSPLHF. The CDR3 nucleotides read TGCGCCAGCAGCTTGGACGGGGGTCGCTGGTCACCCCTCCACTTT.

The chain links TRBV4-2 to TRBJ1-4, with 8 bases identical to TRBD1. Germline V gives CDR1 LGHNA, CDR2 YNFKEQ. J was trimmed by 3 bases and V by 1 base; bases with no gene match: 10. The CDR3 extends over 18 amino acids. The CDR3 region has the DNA TGTGCCAGCAGCCAAGGGCCCGTGGTGGACAGGGCTAATGAAAAACTGTTTTTT. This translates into CASSQGPVVDRANEKLFF.